The present TCR beta chain was sequenced within a study of T cells in Graves' hyperthyroidism and ophthalmopathy (dated by TCRdb to 2018 to 2020). A note on the overall study: Peripheral blood samples were taken at initial diagnosis, before any treatment was given. Prospective prediction of ophthalmopathy was tested in an independent validation cohort of approximately 18 hyperthyroidism patients and 15 to 17 patients who later progressed to ophthalmopathy. The approximately 100 discovery patients were randomly divided into training and test sets at a 7:3 ratio. Once sampling was done, hyperthyroidism patients were given methimazole at a starting dose of 30 mg daily, whereas ophthalmopathy patients were given high-dose intravenous methylprednisolone. The paper describes TCR Vbeta CDR3 sequencing of roughly 130 peripheral blood samples, made up of some 42 ophthalmopathy patients, around 78 hyperthyroidism patients and 17 progressor patients. Thyroid tissue and blood T-cell repertoires from about 6 Graves' hyperthyroidism patients were also compared in the study. To identify distinguishing TCR V-J signatures, a discovery cohort of around 98 patients was used, comprising 43 with Graves' ophthalmopathy and 57 with stable Graves' hyperthyroidism.

Hyperthyroidism patients were aged 18 to 65 years and newly diagnosed, with disease duration of less than 2 months. Exclusion was applied to patients with uncontrolled infections, other autoimmune diseases, pregnancy or lactation. Diagnoses relied on clinical symptoms, serum thyroxine and TRAb, thyroid ultrasound and orbital computed tomography. Blood from progressor patients was drawn when they were first diagnosed with hyperthyroidism, before any ophthalmopathy symptoms appeared. Ficoll-Paque density gradient centrifugation was used to isolate PBMCs from around 10 ml of fresh peripheral blood. Progressor patients were first diagnosed with Graves' hyperthyroidism and then developed ophthalmopathy during follow-up. Trizol reagent was used to extract total RNA, and RNA quality was then checked on an Agilent 2100 Bioanalyzer. TCR beta CDR3 regions were amplified from RNA transcripts. A first-round RT-PCR of the TCR CDR3 used the HTBI primer set with the Qiagen OneStep RT-PCR kit. The libraries were constructed in a second round of multiplex PCR and then size-selected and purified. Libraries were sequenced paired-end with 100 bp reads on an Illumina HiSeq2000. Regarding the original processing steps: SOAPnuke was used to process the raw data, with reads discarded if the reads contained adapters or uncalled bases, had a mean Phred below 15, or lacked an exact constant-primer or identifier match. High-quality paired reads were merged with COPE v1.2.5, and unique nucleotide sequences were defined as clonotypes. MiTCR v1.1 was used to align the clonotypes against IMGT TRBV, TRBD and TRBJ reference segments. The analysis was restricted to V-J combinations with a frequency above 0.0001, which together covered just over 98% of the repertoires. The TCS score was defined as F50 (clonal expansion) divided by E x V (chaos), with BLOSUM62-based TCRdist calculated between CDR3 peptides within each V-J. Welch's t-statistics and random forest reduced 500 to 650 V-J features to roughly 13, which were used in a naive Bayes classifier (R e1071). Using fastp trimming at Q25 and MiXCR clonotype assembly, TCRdb reanalyzed the public sequencing data and kept in-frame beta chains. Each CDR3 protein appears once, grouped with its most common genes and DNA. The V and J calls, along with clone size, are taken from TCRdb and not from the paper's own processing. Within this sample are fewer than 400,000 distinct CDR3 sequences, with approximately 14% of them counted one time only. The ten largest clones take up 25% to 35% of the sample.

Summary of the overall study and its limitations: Ophthalmopathy was separated from stable hyperthyroidism by a 13 V-J signature model, with over 85% sensitivity and about 81% specificity obtained in cross-validation and 80%/75% obtained in testing. In validation, the model predicted progression to ophthalmopathy a median of 6.5 months before onset, with roughly 70% sensitivity and nearly 75% specificity. Most expanded thyroid clonotypes (frequency above 0.001) were also detected in blood, a finding suggesting that blood repertoires may reflect thyroid immune responses. Sample size was not statistically predetermined, and blinding of investigators to group allocation was not performed.

This clonotype was found a few times. Its recognized antigen is unknown. Base qualities are not recorded, but no much larger clone differs from it by a single base. In the germline V gene (reference sequence), CDR1 corresponds to SGHNT and CDR2 to YYREEE. Trimming at the junction amounts to 4 bases on V and 0 bases on J, and the germline ends lie 13 bases apart. The CDR3 contains 16 residues, cysteine and phenylalanine counted. Of the read, only the CDR3 DNA is kept; its 48 bases are in frame from base 1. The source material was blood. The sequence is built from TRBV5-4 and TRBJ2-2; TRBD2 is possibly the D segment (6 matching bases). The sequence came from a woman aged 18-30 years with Graves' hyperthyroidism that later progressed to Graves' ophthalmopathy. The CDR3 amino acid sequence is: CASSRDSGSNTGELFF. The DNA sequence follows: TGTGCCAGCAGCCGTGATAGCGGATCGAACACCGGGGAGCTGTTTTTT.